This entry lists 21 T cell receptor beta chains sequenced from one sample in a study of technical replicates of blood from several donors (dated 2017 in TCRdb). Libraries were prepared through the immunoSEQ multiplex PCR assay. Not all clones reach the TCRdb copy of this immuneACCESS table, which keeps in-frame sequences only. Checked studies attribute under half of the gap to unresolved V genes and leave the rest unexplained. The sample includes around 93,000 clones, with over 90% observed a single time. 0.34% of the sample goes to the ten largest clones. The specimen sequenced was T cells isolated from PBMCs. The receptors originated from a human donor in good health.

V and J are TRBV9 and TRBJ2-3; TRBD2 is a possible D gene (5 bases). The CDR3 has 17 amino acids. Trimming removed 0 bases at V and 4 bases at J, with 18 bases between. CDR1 SGDLS and CDR2 YYNGEE come from the germline V gene. CDR3 protein: CASSVGTGLAFADTQYF. The CDR3 nucleotides read TGTGCCAGCAGCGTAGGAACGGGATTGGCTTTTGCAGATACGCAGTATTTT.

V is TRBV13 and J is TRBJ1-1; D is perhaps TRBD1 (6 bases). The CDR3 length is 16 residues. The V and J ends lost 7 bases and 0 bases respectively, with 18 bases between them. Germline CDR1 reads PRHDT; CDR2 reads FYEKMQ (reference sequence). In DNA form, the CDR3 reads TGTGCCAGCAAACCCTACGGGCAGGGGCTGAACACTGAAGCTTTCTTT. Translated, it gives CASKPYGQGLNTEAFF.

The J gene is TRBJ2-5, the V gene TRBV5-4, with 9 bases matching TRBD2. The germline gives CDR1 SGHNT, CDR2 YYREEE (reference sequence). J lost 4 bases, V lost 2 bases, and 3 bases had no gene match. The CDR3 extends over 14 amino acids. CDR3 residues: CASSLQREVETQYF. The CDR3 nucleotides are TGTGCCAGCAGCTTACAGCGGGAGGTAGAGACCCAGTACTTC.

This clone was seen a few times. V is TRBV6-5 and J is TRBJ1-1; D unclear. Germline CDR1 reads MNHEY; CDR2 reads SVGAGI. The CDR3 is 13 residues long. Deletions cut 3 bases from V and 2 bases from J, with 7 bases between. For the CDR3, the DNA is TGTGCCAGCAGTTATTCAGTTAACACTGAAGCTTTCTTT. It codes for CASSYSVNTEAFF.

This clone was observed once. The chain recombines TRBV28 with TRBJ2-3, with D perhaps matching TRBD1 (5 bases). Germline V gene data show CDR1 as MDHEN and CDR2 as SYDVKM. This CDR3 region has 14 residues. DNA of the CDR3: TGTGCTAGTCAATTTCTCCAGGGAACAGATACGCAGTATTTT. Its translation is CASQFLQGTDTQYF.

DNA for the CDR3: TGTGCCAGCAGCTTGGGTTTGACCCGGACTAGACCTAACGAGCAGTACTTC. Residues: CASSLGLTRTRPNEQYF. The chain has TRBV5-4 and TRBJ2-7; 7 nucleotides line up with TRBD2. Trimming at V came to 0 bases and at J to 5 bases, leaving 14 bases not matched to a gene. This CDR3 is 17 amino acids long. Germline CDR1 SGHNT, CDR2 YYREEE (reference sequence). Full variable domain (remainder filled in from reference TRBV5-4 and TRBJ2-7): ETGVTQSPTHLIKTRGQQVTLRCSSQSGHNTVSWYQQALGQGPQFIFQYYREEENGRGNFPPRFSGLQFPNYSSELNVNALELDDSALYLCASSLGLTRTRPNEQYFGPGTRLTVT.

The J gene is TRBJ2-3, the V gene TRBV7-9, with D perhaps matching TRBD2 (7 bases). Germline V gene lookup returns CDR1 SEHNR and CDR2 FQNEAQ (reference sequence). The CDR3 has 18 residues. Trimming took off 1 base at V and 3 bases at J, with 20 bases between the two ends. Here the CDR3 reads CASSLGAGDILRTDTQYF. The DNA for the CDR3 is TGTGCCAGCAGCTTAGGCGCGGGGGACATCCTTCGGACAGATACGCAGTATTTT.

The chain recombines TRBV2 with TRBJ2-6, with 7 bases aligning to TRBD2. There are 17 residues in the CDR3. From germline, CDR1 is SNHLY and CDR2 FYNNEI. V lost 4 bases and J lost 4; bases outside the gene matches: 10. CDR3 loop: CASSVSAGRPGANVLTF. The CDR3 region has the DNA TGTGCCAGCAGTGTATCAGCGGGAAGGCCCGGGGCCAACGTCCTGACTTTC. Complete variable domain (other parts from reference TRBV2 and TRBJ2-6): EPEVTQTPSHQVTQMGQEVILRCVPISNHLYFYWYRQILGQKVEFLVSFYNNEISEKSEIFDDQFSVERPDGSNFTLKIRSTKLEDSAMYFCASSVSAGRPGANVLTFGAGSRLTVL.

The CDR3 here is CASSQELGGSGNEQFF. The CDR3 DNA follows: TGCGCCAGCAGCCAAGAACTTGGGGGGTCTGGCAATGAGCAGTTCTTC. The V and J genes are TRBV4-3 and TRBJ2-1, with D perhaps TRBD2 (6 bases). Trimming stripped 0 bases from V and 6 bases from J, with 15 bases between. The CDR3 length is 16 residues. Looked up from germline, CDR1 is LGHNA and CDR2 is YSLEER.

This chain connects TRBV18 to TRBJ1-1; TRBD1 agrees at 7 bases. The germline V gene has CDR1 KGHSH and CDR2 LQKENI. J was trimmed by 11 bases and V by 3 bases; bases with no gene match: 3. This CDR3 is built from 11 residues. Written as DNA, the CDR3 is TGTGCCAGCTCACCTACAGGGGATGCTTTCTTT. Translation gives CASSPTGDAFF.

The chain is built from TRBV19 and TRBJ2-1; the D gene is possibly TRBD2 (6 bases). V was clipped by 7 bases and J by 15 bases, with 19 bases between them. Per the germline V gene, CDR1 is LNHDA and CDR2 is SQIVND (reference sequence). The CDR3 runs 12 residues. CDR3 bases: TGTGCCAGTACCCAGGCGGAGGGAACAATGTTCTTC. This gives the protein CASTQAEGTMFF.

This chain links TRBV27 with TRBJ1-1; 8 nucleotides agree with TRBD1. The germline V gene has CDR1 MNHEY and CDR2 SMNVEV (reference sequence). The CDR3 is 17 amino acids. The ends lost 1 base at V and 3 bases at J; junction bases unmatched: 10. The DNA of the CDR3 is TGTGCCAGCAGTTTATACAGCCGGACAGGGCTTGACACTGAAGCTTTCTTT. Its translation is CASSLYSRTGLDTEAFF.

The chain is built from TRBV5-5 and TRBJ2-3, with no clear D. Trimming cost V 3 bases and J 0 bases, with 17 bases left between them. The CDR3 is 17 amino acids. The germline V gene encodes CDR1 SGHKS and CDR2 YYEKEE (reference sequence). The CDR3 reads CASSSPHRLTSTDTQYF. The DNA of the CDR3 is TGTGCCAGCAGCTCCCCTCATCGGTTAACTAGCACAGATACGCAGTATTTT.

V is TRBV11-3 and J is TRBJ2-1; 10 bases are a match to TRBD2. CDR1 and CDR2 (germline): SGHNT, YENEEA. There are 13 residues in the CDR3. Trimming took 5 bases from V and 13 from J; bases not matched to a gene: 8. CDR3 coding DNA: TGTGCCAGCAGCCCAGTCAGCGGGAGGGCCCAGTTCTTC. This codes for CASSPVSGRAQFF. Variable domain in full (rest from reference TRBV11-3 and TRBJ2-1): EAGVVQSPRYKIIEKKQPVAFWCNPISGHNTLYWYLQNLGQGPELLIRYENEEAVDDSQLPKDRFSAERLKGVDSTLKIQPAELGDSAVYLCASSPVSGRAQFFGPGTRLTVL.

The chain combines TRBV7-2 with TRBJ2-1; 8 nucleotides align to TRBD2. CDR3 length: 15 amino acids. CDR1 and CDR2 (germline): SGHTA, FQGNSA. Trimming took 5 bases from V and 4 from J; bases not matched to a gene: 7. The CDR3 spells CASSRVTSGYNEQFF. CDR3 bases: TGTGCCAGCAGCCGGGTCACTAGCGGATACAATGAGCAGTTCTTC. The full variable domain, completed using reference TRBV7-2 and TRBJ2-1, is GAGVSQSPSNKVTEKGKDVELRCDPISGHTALYWYRQSLGQGLEFLIYFQGNSAPDKSGLPSDRFSAERTGGSVSTLTIQRTQQEDSAVYLCASSRVTSGYNEQFFGPGTRLTVL.

The chain has TRBV5-4 and TRBJ2-3; TRBD2 agrees at 9 bases. CDR1 is SGHNT and CDR2 is YYREEE in the germline V gene (reference sequence). With V trimmed by 4 bases and J by 3 bases, 3 bases remained unmatched. The CDR3 contains 14 residues. As DNA, the CDR3 is TGTGCCAGCAGCATGGGACTAGCTACAGATACGCAGTATTTT. It specifies CASSMGLATDTQYF. Full variable domain (remainder filled in from reference TRBV5-4 and TRBJ2-3): ETGVTQSPTHLIKTRGQQVTLRCSSQSGHNTVSWYQQALGQGPQFIFQYYREEENGRGNFPPRFSGLQFPNYSSELNVNALELDDSALYLCASSMGLATDTQYFGPGTRLTVL.

In this sample, this clone turned up a few times. The chain joins TRBV25-1 to TRBJ1-1; tentatively, D is TRBD1 (6 bases). The CDR3 extends over 12 amino acids. V was shortened by 8 bases and J by 11 bases, with 18 bases between the two germline ends. Germline assignment: CDR1 MGHDK and CDR2 SYGVNS. For the CDR3, the DNA is TGTGCCAGCGGACAACAGGGACGGAGGGCTTTCTTT. Protein product: CASGQQGRRAFF.

The V and J genes are TRBV5-1 and TRBJ2-5; possible D gene TRBD2, 6 bases. Trimming cost V 4 bases and J 5 bases, with 15 bases left between them. The CDR3 runs to 14 residues. The V gene's germline CDR1 is SGHRS and CDR2 YFSETQ. The CDR3 sequence is CASSVVGSGETQYF. CDR3 nucleotide sequence: TGCGCCAGCAGCGTAGTCGGGAGTGGGGAGACCCAGTACTTC.

The CDR3 protein is CATSRGGVDQPQHF. CDR3 DNA: TGTGCCACCAGCAGAGGGGGGGTTGATCAGCCCCAGCATTTT. The chain recombines TRBV15 with TRBJ1-5; D possibly corresponds to TRBD1 (5 bases). Germline V lookup: CDR1 LNHNV, CDR2 YYDKDF (reference sequence). The CDR3 consists of 14 residues. V dropped 1 base and J dropped 5 bases, with 9 bases sitting between them. Full variable domain (rest looked up from reference TRBV15 and TRBJ1-5): DAMVIQNPRYQVTQFGKPVTLSCSQTLNHNVMYWYQQKSSQAPKLLFHYYDKDFNNEADTPDNFQSRRPNTSFCFLDIRSPGLGDTAMYLCATSRGGVDQPQHFGDGTRLSIL.

The chain links TRBV11-2 to TRBJ2-5; 12 nucleotides align to TRBD2. This CDR3 is built from 15 residues. The V and J ends lost 4 bases and 2 bases, in that order; junction bases with no gene match: 2. CDR1 and CDR2 from the germline V gene are SGHAT and FQNNGV. The CDR3 here is CASSSGLAGQETQYF. In nucleotides, the CDR3 is TGTGCCAGCAGCTCCGGACTAGCGGGACAAGAGACCCAGTACTTC. Full variable domain (outside the CDR3, taken from reference TRBV11-2 and TRBJ2-5): EAGVAQSPRYKIIEKRQSVAFWCNPISGHATLYWYQQILGQGPKLLIQFQNNGVVDDSQLPKDRFSAERLKGVDSTLKIQPAKLEDSAVYLCASSSGLAGQETQYFGPGTRLLVL.

This chain connects TRBV2 to TRBJ2-3; 10 bases align to TRBD2. Germline V lookup: CDR1 SNHLY, CDR2 FYNNEI. Losses at the gene ends were 3 bases for V and 3 bases for J; bases not matched to a gene: 6. CDR3 length: 16 amino acids. Written as DNA, the CDR3 is TGTGCCAGCAGTGAGGGGCTAGCGGGAGTTACAGATACGCAGTATTTT. Translated, it gives CASSEGLAGVTDTQYF.